The 32 T cell receptor beta chains below all came from one sample that was sequenced in a study of CD8+ T cells in alopecia areata. RNA, once extracted, was reverse transcribed into cDNA for use as the sequencing template. Repertoires were generated with immunoSEQ multiplex PCR, while TCRdb's copy carries only in-frame clones and drops some. Among 150,000 to 200,000 clones listed, about 60% were seen once. This specimen consisted of CD4+ T cells sorted from blood, obtained at week 0. The receptors stem from a human donor with alopecia areata.

The chain combines TRBV4-1 with TRBJ2-7; possibly TRBD1 or TRBD2 for D (6 bases each). Trimming removed 3 bases from V and 4 bases from J, with 34 bases in between. CDR3 length: 21 residues. Germline CDR1 reads MGHRA; CDR2 reads YSYEKL. CDR3 nucleotide sequence: TGCGCCAGCAGCCATCCCGGGGGACGTGGAGGGGGTAAGCGGTCCGCGTACGAGCAGTACTTC. Its translation is CASSHPGGRGGGKRSAYEQYF.

This chain links TRBV30 with TRBJ1-2; TRBD1 aligns across 7 bases. The V and J ends lost 7 bases and 2 bases, in that order; junction bases with no gene match: 7. CDR3 size: 13 residues. CDR1 and CDR2 from the germline V gene are GTSNPN and SVGIG (reference sequence). CDR3 protein: CALVTGENYGYTF. CDR3 nucleotide sequence: TGTGCCTTAGTAACAGGGGAGAACTATGGCTACACCTTC.

The genes are TRBV29-1 and TRBJ1-1; D unclear. The CDR3 totals 14 residues. CDR1 is SQVTM and CDR2 is ANQGSEA in the germline V gene. V was clipped by 4 bases and J by 1 base, with 13 bases between them. In DNA form, the CDR3 reads TGCAGCGTTGGGATGACGGCAACGAACACTGAAGCTTTCTTT. The encoded protein is CSVGMTATNTEAFF.

This clone came up a few times. The identical CDR3 is also encoded by other nucleotide sequences in the sample. V gene TRBV29-1 combines with J gene TRBJ2-5; D possibly matches TRBD1 or TRBD2 (6 bases each). The length of the CDR3 is 12 residues. The germline V and J ends were trimmed by 4 bases and 2 bases, with 8 bases remaining between them. From germline, CDR1 is SQVTM and CDR2 ANQGSEA. The CDR3 bases are TGCAGCGTTGGAGGGGGGCAAGAGACCCAGTACTTC. Amino acid sequence: CSVGGGQETQYF.

A single count supports this clone. V is TRBV9 and J is TRBJ2-5, with D perhaps matching TRBD2 (6 bases). Trimming took 3 bases from V and 4 from J, leaving 16 bases between them. Germline V gene lookup returns CDR1 SGDLS and CDR2 YYNGEE. The CDR3 is 15 amino acids. As DNA, the CDR3 is TGTGCCAGCAGCGCCCACGCGGGACGTGGAGAGACCCAGTACTTC. Encoded protein: CASSAHAGRGETQYF.

In regard to this clone: Other nucleotide sequences in the sample specify the same CDR3. The V gene is TRBV5-1, the J gene TRBJ1-1; a weak D match, TRBD1 (5 bases). Germline V gives CDR1 SGHRS, CDR2 YFSETQ. The CDR3 covers 13 residues. V was trimmed by 0 bases and J by 3 bases, leaving 6 bases between them. The CDR3 nucleotides read TGCGCCAGCAGCTTGGCCAGGGACACTGAAGCTTTCTTT. This encodes CASSLARDTEAFF.

The rearrangement uses TRBV6-5 and TRBJ1-6; weak D call: TRBD1 (5 bases). The germline gives CDR1 MNHEY, CDR2 SVGAGI. CDR3 length: 14 amino acids. Trimming took off 6 bases at V and 7 bases at J, with 13 bases between the two ends. For the CDR3, the DNA is TGTGCCAGCAGGAGGGGAAGGGAGAATTCACCCCTCCACTTT. Its translation: CASRRGRENSPLHF.

V and J are TRBV30 and TRBJ2-3; TRBD2 might be the D (7 bases). V lost 7 bases and J lost 0, with 17 bases in between. This CDR3 is built from 15 residues. Germline CDR1 GTSNPN, CDR2 SVGIG (reference sequence). The CDR3 loop reads CAFNHGGASTDTQYF. CDR3 in DNA: TGTGCCTTCAATCATGGGGGGGCTAGCACAGATACGCAGTATTTT.

The chain has TRBV5-6 and TRBJ1-2; perhaps TRBD1 as D (5 bases). The CDR3 is 14 amino acids. Trimming left V 0 bases short and J 4 bases short, with 10 bases between. Germline assignment: CDR1 SGHDT and CDR2 YYEEEE. In DNA, the CDR3 is TGTGCCAGCAGCTTGGCGGGACCGTCCTATGGCTACACCTTC. As protein: CASSLAGPSYGYTF.

The rearrangement links TRBV30 to TRBJ1-1; the match to TRBD1 covers 7 bases. The germline gives CDR1 GTSNPN, CDR2 SVGIG (reference sequence). The CDR3 has 13 amino acids. Trimming removed 2 bases from V and 3 bases from J; junction bases left unmatched: 3. CDR3 nucleotides: TGTGCCTGGAGTAGGACAGGTTACACTGAAGCTTTCTTT. Protein product: CAWSRTGYTEAFF.

The chain is built from TRBV30 and TRBJ2-3, with D possibly being TRBD1 or TRBD2 (6 bases each). The CDR3 length is 13 residues. The germline V gene encodes CDR1 GTSNPN and CDR2 SVGIG (reference sequence). V lost 3 bases, J lost 4 bases, and 11 bases lay in between. CDR3 region: CAWRVGGSDTQYF. The CDR3, as DNA: TGTGCCTGGAGGGTGGGGGGCTCAGATACGCAGTATTTT.

The J gene is TRBJ2-3, the V gene TRBV29-1; 12 bases line up with TRBD1. CDR3 length equals 15 residues. Losses at the gene ends were 2 bases for V and 6 bases for J; bases not matched to a gene: 6. The V gene's germline CDR1 is SQVTM and CDR2 ANQGSEA. CDR3 DNA sequence: TGCAGCGTTGAATCTGGGACAGGGGGCCTCGATACGCAGTATTTT. It codes for CSVESGTGGLDTQYF.

This clone was seen only once. The CDR3 sequence: CASSQRRVLDGYTF. The CDR3 DNA reads TGCGCCAGCAGCCAACGCAGGGTGTTAGATGGCTACACCTTC. The V gene is TRBV4-1, the J gene TRBJ1-2; perhaps TRBD1 as D (5 bases). Germline-derived CDR1 and CDR2 are MGHRA and YSYEKL. V lost 2 bases to trimming and J lost 6 bases, with 13 bases between them. The CDR3 spans 14 residues.

This chain uses TRBV4-3 with TRBJ2-2; D is possibly TRBD1 or TRBD2 (5 bases each). The CDR3 extends over 15 amino acids. V lost 4 bases and J 4 bases, leaving 13 bases between the germline ends. The germline V gene has CDR1 LGHNA and CDR2 YSLEER. DNA of the CDR3: TGCGCCAGCAGCCGCCTCAGTGGGGGCACCGGGGAGCTGTTTTTT. This gives the protein CASSRLSGGTGELFF.

The chain carries TRBV6-5 and TRBJ1-4, with a possible D match to TRBD1 (5 bases). V gave up 8 bases and J gave up 11 bases, with 18 bases separating them. The CDR3 consists of 13 residues. Germline V lookup: CDR1 MNHEY, CDR2 SVGAGI. CDR3 protein: CASAPGRREKLFF. The DNA for the CDR3 is TGTGCCAGCGCCCCGGGACGGAGGGAGAAACTGTTTTTT.

The table lists this clone with a few counts. The rearrangement joins TRBV29-1 to TRBJ2-5; the D is unclear. Deletions cut 4 bases from V and 5 bases from J, with 8 bases between. CDR3 length: 11 amino acids. Germline loops: CDR1 SQVTM, CDR2 ANQGSEA. The CDR3 spells CSVGGRETQYF. CDR3 coding DNA: TGCAGCGTTGGAGGCCGGGAGACCCAGTACTTC.

This clone was counted between two and nine times. V is TRBV7-8 and J is TRBJ2-6; 8 bases are shared with TRBD1. The J segment lost 3 bases and the V segment lost 1 base, leaving 8 bases of the junction unmatched. CDR1 and CDR2 from the germline V gene are SGHVS and FQNEAQ. The CDR3 is made up of 18 amino acids. The DNA for the CDR3 is TGTGCCAGCAGCTTAGGCCGACAGGGGTCGTTTGGGGCCAACGTCCTGACTTTC. This translates into CASSLGRQGSFGANVLTF.

The rearrangement uses TRBV2 and TRBJ2-7; D is ambiguous. Germline CDR1 SNHLY, CDR2 FYNNEI. This CDR3 is 10 amino acids long. V shed 7 bases and J shed 4 bases, with 5 bases lying between them. The CDR3 protein is CASMAYEQYF. The DNA of the CDR3 is TGTGCCAGCATGGCGTACGAGCAGTACTTC.

The chain joins TRBV30 to TRBJ1-1; TRBD1 matches at 9 bases. Germline V gene lookup returns CDR1 GTSNPN and CDR2 SVGIG (reference sequence). The CDR3 runs 18 residues. The J segment lost 0 bases and the V segment lost 0 bases, leaving 11 bases of the junction unmatched. This chain's CDR3 is CAWSVPGTGRNMNTEAFF. For the CDR3, the DNA is TGTGCCTGGAGTGTACCCGGGACAGGGAGGAACATGAACACTGAAGCTTTCTTT.

This chain connects TRBV29-1 to TRBJ2-7; the D call may be TRBD1 or TRBD2 (6 bases each). CDR3 length: 13 residues. Trimming took 4 bases from V and 2 from J, leaving 12 bases between them. From germline, CDR1 is SQVTM and CDR2 ANQGSEA. The CDR3 is CSVASGEAYEQYF. The DNA of the CDR3 is TGCAGCGTTGCATCAGGGGAGGCCTACGAGCAGTACTTC.

This clone was counted a single time. The rearrangement links TRBV7-9 to TRBJ1-1; D uncertain. Per germline, CDR1 SEHNR and CDR2 FQNEAQ (reference sequence). V was clipped by 2 bases and J by 1 base, with 14 bases between them. The CDR3 is 16 residues long. The CDR3 bases are TGTGCCAGCAGCTTAAGTCAAAAGAGGGAGAACACTGAAGCTTTCTTT. This sequence encodes CASSLSQKRENTEAFF.

This clone appeared a few times. This chain connects TRBV7-8 to TRBJ2-7, with D hard to call. This CDR3 has 14 residues. Trimming left V 1 base short and J 0 bases short, with 7 bases between. Germline V lookup: CDR1 SGHVS, CDR2 FQNEAQ. CDR3 region: CASSLDFSSYEQYF. Here the CDR3 DNA reads TGTGCCAGCAGCTTAGATTTTTCCTCCTACGAGCAGTACTTC.

This clone was seen a handful of times. The same CDR3 also results from other DNA sequences found in this sample. The rearrangement uses TRBV29-1 and TRBJ2-7; D call uncertain. The germline CDR1 and CDR2 sequences are SQVTM and ANQGSEA. The CDR3 is 11 amino acids. Trimming took 4 bases from V and 2 from J, leaving 6 bases between them. The CDR3 reads CSVGDAYEQYF. For the CDR3, the DNA is TGCAGCGTTGGGGATGCCTACGAGCAGTACTTC.

This clone was seen a few times. This chain uses TRBV6-5 with TRBJ2-7; no clear D gene. V shed 7 bases and J shed 3 bases, with 16 bases lying between them. Per germline, CDR1 MNHEY and CDR2 SVGAGI. The CDR3 extends over 14 amino acids. CDR3 sequence reads: CASISHGNRYEQYF. CDR3 DNA: TGTGCCAGCATTAGCCACGGAAACCGCTACGAGCAGTACTTC.

This chain joins TRBV18 and TRBJ2-3; TRBD2 might be the D (5 bases). V dropped 3 bases and J dropped 6 bases, with 7 bases sitting between them. This CDR3 has 12 amino acids. Per the germline V gene, CDR1 is KGHSH and CDR2 is LQKENI. The DNA for the CDR3 is TGTGCCAGCTCACCCCCGGGGGATACGCAGTATTTT. Protein sequence: CASSPPGDTQYF.

The J gene is TRBJ1-6, the V gene TRBV2; 10 bases match TRBD1. With V trimmed by 7 bases and J by 8 bases, 8 bases remained unmatched. CDR3 length equals 15 residues. The germline CDR1 and CDR2 sequences are SNHLY and FYNNEI. Written as DNA, the CDR3 is TGTGCCAGCACCCTACGGACAGGGGGACATTCACCCCTCCACTTT. Amino acids: CASTLRTGGHSPLHF. Drawing the rest from reference TRBV2 and TRBJ1-6, the complete variable domain is EPEVTQTPSHQVTQMGQEVILRCVPISNHLYFYWYRQILGQKVEFLVSFYNNEISEKSEIFDDQFSVERPDGSNFTLKIRSTKLEDSAMYFCASTLRTGGHSPLHFGNGTRLTVT.

The J gene is TRBJ1-5, the V gene TRBV6-5; 12 bases match TRBD1. Germline V gives CDR1 MNHEY, CDR2 SVGAGI. This CDR3 contains 15 residues. The junction had 3 bases not matched to a gene; V was cut back by 6 bases and J by 3 bases. The CDR3 sequence is CASRGTGGDNQPQHF. In DNA, the CDR3 is TGTGCCAGCAGGGGGACAGGGGGCGACAATCAGCCCCAGCATTTT.

The V and J genes are TRBV27 and TRBJ1-2; D might be TRBD1 (5 bases). Germline CDR1 MNHEY, CDR2 SMNVEV (reference sequence). CDR3 size: 12 residues. The germline V and J ends were trimmed by 10 bases and 9 bases, with 18 bases remaining between them. The CDR3: CATLGQGVSYTF. The DNA for the CDR3 is TGTGCCACCCTAGGGCAGGGTGTAAGCTACACCTTC.

The chain recombines TRBV18 with TRBJ1-1, with 7 bases fitting TRBD1. Trimming cost V 4 bases and J 5 bases; bases outside gene matches: 7. The CDR3 is 14 residues long. Germline CDR1 and CDR2: KGHSH and LQKENI. CDR3 coding DNA: TGTGCCAGCTCACACGGACAGGCTCGGACTGAAGCTTTCTTT. It specifies CASSHGQARTEAFF.

This clone was seen more than once but under ten times. This chain links TRBV7-9 with TRBJ1-5; D not certain. This CDR3 region has 13 residues. The germline CDR1 and CDR2 sequences are SEHNR and FQNEAQ (reference sequence). Trimming took 1 base from V and 6 from J, leaving 7 bases between them. This chain's CDR3 is CASSLDLAQPQHF. For the CDR3, the DNA is TGTGCCAGCAGCTTAGATCTGGCTCAGCCCCAGCATTTT.

This clone came up a few times. The rearrangement joins TRBV29-1 to TRBJ1-2; 10 positions match TRBD1. The CDR3 spans 16 residues. V was pared by 4 bases and J by 5 bases, with 13 bases of the junction left unmatched. Germline CDR1 SQVTM, CDR2 ANQGSEA. The DNA for the CDR3 is TGCAGCGTTGTGCCCCCCGGACAGGGGGTTAGGTATGGCTACACCTTC. Translating it yields CSVVPPGQGVRYGYTF.

CDR3 amino acids: CASSFRTVNTEAFF. The CDR3 DNA reads as TGTGCCAGCAGCTTTCGGACGGTGAACACTGAAGCTTTCTTT. This chain links TRBV7-9 with TRBJ1-1; D unclear. Trimming left V 3 bases short and J 0 bases short, with 8 bases between. The CDR3 contains 14 residues. CDR1 and CDR2 from the germline V gene are SEHNR and FQNEAQ (reference sequence).